This record looks at one T cell receptor beta chain sequence and its context. The CDR3 totals 14 residues. Germline V lookup: CDR1 KGHSH, CDR2 LQKENI. The ends lost 4 bases at V and 6 bases at J; junction bases unmatched: 5. These data are taken from a study of cytomegalovirus exposure and HLA in healthy donors. The primer mix had 60 Vbeta and 13 Jbeta primers. Data came from immunoSEQ multiplex PCR; TCRdb stores just in-frame clones and leaves some out. Here the sample spans approximately 150,000 clones, roughly 77% being singletons. The TCR comes from a man aged 30 to 45 in good health and CMV-seropositive. The sample comprised PBMCs. This chain joins TRBV18 and TRBJ1-4; 7 bases fit TRBD1. The CDR3 sequence: CASSLTTGDEKLFF. The CDR3, as DNA: TGTGCCAGCTCACTGACCACAGGGGATGAAAAACTGTTTTTT. Supplemented by reference TRBV18 and TRBJ1-4, the full variable domain reads NAGVMQNPRHLVRRRGQEARLRCSPMKGHSHVYWYRQLPEEGLKFMVYLQKENIIDESGMPKERFSAEFPKEGPSILRIQQVVRGDSAAYFCASSLTTGDEKLFFGSGTQLSVL.